These 32 T cell receptor beta chains came from one sample sequenced in a study of graft-versus-host responses after intestinal transplantation. The protocol was immunoSEQ multiplex PCR, while the TCRdb copy is restricted to in-frame clones and leaves out a portion. This repertoire shows over 14,000 clones, about 95% found once; its top ten account for 0.55% to 0.75%. The sample consisted of PBMCs, taken 9 days after transplant. These receptors all come from a human patient who received an intestinal transplant, so some T cells may come from the graft donor.

The chain combines TRBV19 with TRBJ2-6; D is tentatively TRBD1 or TRBD2 (5 bases each). The CDR3 length is 19 residues. V lost 1 base and J 0 bases, leaving 16 bases between the germline ends. Germline V lookup: CDR1 LNHDA, CDR2 SQIVND (reference sequence). CDR3 DNA sequence: TGTGCCAGTAGTATAGCGGGACCGCTTTTTAGCTCTGGGGCCAACGTCCTGACTTTC. Protein product: CASSIAGPLFSSGANVLTF.

This clone came up once. The chain is built from TRBV9 and TRBJ2-2; D is ambiguous. This CDR3 has 16 residues. Trimming took off 2 bases at V and 0 bases at J, with 11 bases between the two ends. Germline CDR1 reads SGDLS; CDR2 reads YYNGEE. The CDR3 here is CASSVKGGTNTGELFF. The CDR3 DNA follows: TGTGCCAGCAGCGTTAAGGGCGGAACGAACACCGGGGAGCTGTTTTTT.

V gene TRBV6-5 combines with J gene TRBJ1-1, with 7 positions matching TRBD1. V gave up 0 bases and J gave up 3 bases; unmatched junction bases: 4. CDR1 is MNHEY and CDR2 is SVGAGI in the germline V gene. CDR3 length: 15 residues. The CDR3, as DNA: TGTGCCAGCAGTTACTCAGGGGGCTGGGACACTGAAGCTTTCTTT. This gives the protein CASSYSGGWDTEAFF.

The J gene is TRBJ1-1, the V gene TRBV7-9; D is ambiguous. There are 14 residues in the CDR3. Germline V gene sequence: CDR1 SEHNR, CDR2 FQNEAQ (reference sequence). Trimming shortened V by 3 bases and J by 0 bases, and 8 bases separated the two germline ends. This CDR3 is CASSLVRLNTEAFF. The CDR3 DNA reads as TGTGCCAGCAGCTTGGTACGGTTGAACACTGAAGCTTTCTTT.

This rearrangement joins TRBV6-1 to TRBJ2-2; 13 nucleotides agree with TRBD2. V gave up 1 base and J gave up 0 bases; unmatched junction bases: 11. The CDR3 runs to 21 residues. The germline gives CDR1 MNHNS, CDR2 SASEGT. CDR3 sequence reads: CASSEDSLAGGENANTGELFF. DNA for the CDR3: TGTGCCAGCAGTGAAGATTCACTAGCGGGAGGGGAAAACGCGAACACCGGGGAGCTGTTTTTT.

V gene TRBV7-9 combines with J gene TRBJ2-1; 8 bases match TRBD2. CDR1 and CDR2 from the germline V gene are SEHNR and FQNEAQ (reference sequence). V was clipped by 6 bases and J by 3 bases; unmatched bases: 4. This CDR3 region has 14 residues. CDR3 protein: CASRDGRVYNEQFF. Written as DNA, the CDR3 is TGTGCCAGCAGAGACGGGAGGGTCTACAATGAGCAGTTCTTC.

This clone was found a few times. V gene TRBV30 combines with J gene TRBJ2-7, with TRBD2 matching over 12 bases. V lost 0 bases to trimming and J lost 5 bases; unmatched junction nucleotides: 5. Looked up from germline, CDR1 is GTSNPN and CDR2 is SVGIG (reference sequence). This CDR3 spans 15 amino acids. The CDR3 reads CAWSVQRLAGDEQYF. CDR3 bases: TGTGCCTGGAGTGTACAACGACTAGCGGGAGACGAGCAGTACTTC.

The chain combines TRBV5-1 with TRBJ1-2; possibly TRBD1 for D (6 bases). The CDR3 has 17 residues. Trimming cost V 4 bases and J 4 bases, with 23 bases left between them. Germline V gene sequence: CDR1 SGHRS, CDR2 YFSETQ. As DNA, the CDR3 is TGCGCCAGCAGCCTTATCTCAACGGGGGCCGACGGCTATGGCTACACCTTC. It specifies CASSLISTGADGYGYTF.

This chain links TRBV10-3 with TRBJ2-7; possible D gene TRBD2, 6 bases. V was pared by 6 bases and J by 4 bases, with 16 bases between. CDR1 ENHRY and CDR2 SYGVKD come from the germline V gene. The length of the CDR3 is 14 residues. For the CDR3, the DNA is TGTGCCATCAGCCAACCGGGACTTGGATACGAGCAGTACTTC. Its protein is CAISQPGLGYEQYF.

In its sample, this clone was seen once. This chain links TRBV28 with TRBJ2-7; D not certain. Trimming removed 3 bases from V and 3 bases from J, with 6 bases in between. The CDR3 runs to 12 residues. Germline V gene lookup returns CDR1 MDHEN and CDR2 SYDVKM. CDR3 bases: TGTGCCAGCAGTTTGACCTTCTACGAGCAGTACTTC. Protein sequence: CASSLTFYEQYF.

The rearrangement joins TRBV6-1 to TRBJ1-4; TRBD1 might be the D (6 bases). Germline lookup yields CDR1 MNHNS and CDR2 SASEGT. V was clipped by 4 bases and J by 3 bases, with 12 bases between them. This CDR3 region has 15 residues. DNA for the CDR3: TGTGCCAGCAGTGGACAGGAAGCGGCTAATGAAAAACTGTTTTTT. Translation gives CASSGQEAANEKLFF.

The chain recombines TRBV11-3 with TRBJ1-1; TRBD1 aligns across 7 bases. CDR1 SGHNT and CDR2 YENEEA come from the germline V gene. The CDR3 runs 12 residues. The V and J ends lost 1 base and 7 bases, in that order; junction bases with no gene match: 0. Here the CDR3 reads CASSLGTGEAFF. CDR3 DNA: TGTGCCAGCAGCTTAGGGACAGGTGAAGCTTTCTTT.

This clone appeared a single time. The CDR3 DNA is TGTGCCAGCAGCTTAAGCGTAGCGGGGGAGAACACCGGGGAGCTGTTTTTT. Residues: CASSLSVAGENTGELFF. The chain couples TRBV7-6 to TRBJ2-2, with 9 bases identical to TRBD2. CDR1 and CDR2 (germline): SGHVS, FNYEAQ. This CDR3 is 17 amino acids long. V lost 2 bases to trimming and J lost 1 base; unmatched junction nucleotides: 5.

This clone was seen a single time. CDR3 loop: CASSYYSGNTIYF. For the CDR3, the DNA is TGTGCCAGCAGTTATTACTCTGGAAACACCATATATTTT. The chain has TRBV6-5 and TRBJ1-3, with no clear D. This CDR3 is built from 13 residues. CDR1 is MNHEY and CDR2 is SVGAGI in the germline V gene. Trimming cost V 3 bases and J 0 bases, with 3 bases left between them.

CDR3 residues: CASSLALAPTYEQYF. Written as DNA, the CDR3 is TGCGCCAGCAGCTTGGCACTAGCGCCGACCTACGAGCAGTACTTC. The V and J genes are TRBV5-1 and TRBJ2-5, with 7 nucleotides matching TRBD2. TRBJ2-7 explains the end of the DNA better; the J call may be wrong. This CDR3 is built from 15 residues. Germline V lookup: CDR1 SGHRS, CDR2 YFSETQ.

To note about this clone: A read error may account for a junction end that differs from germline. The chain is built from TRBV4-1 and TRBJ1-1, with D hard to call. This CDR3 has 14 amino acids. Germline V CDR1 and CDR2: MGHRA, YSYEKL. CDR3 bases: TGCGCCAGCAGCCAAGCGGATGGGAACACAGAAGCTTTCTTT. Protein: CASSQADGNTEAFF.

This clone has only one observation. This chain links TRBV6-5 with TRBJ2-3; TRBD2 agrees at 8 bases. Germline assignment: CDR1 MNHEY and CDR2 SVGAGI. There are 15 residues in the CDR3. Unmatched junction bases numbered 6, after V lost 5 bases and J lost 2 bases. CDR3 loop: CASSAGTSSTDTQYF. For the CDR3, the DNA is TGTGCCAGCAGTGCCGGGACTAGTTCCACAGATACGCAGTATTTT.

The chain links TRBV2 to TRBJ1-2, with TRBD1 identical over 10 bases. Germline assignment: CDR1 SNHLY and CDR2 FYNNEI. The V gene end was trimmed by 8 bases and the J gene end by 8 bases; junction bases not matched to a gene: 8. The CDR3 has 13 amino acids. The CDR3: CASGTGEATGYTF. Written as DNA, the CDR3 is TGTGCCAGCGGGACAGGGGAAGCAACGGGCTACACCTTC. The full variable domain, rest sourced from reference TRBV2 and TRBJ1-2, is EPEVTQTPSHQVTQMGQEVILRCVPISNHLYFYWYRQILGQKVEFLVSFYNNEISEKSEIFDDQFSVERPDGSNFTLKIRSTKLEDSAMYFCASGTGEATGYTFGSGTRLTVV.

This clone was recorded only once. V gene TRBV19 combines with J gene TRBJ1-6, with a possible D match to TRBD1 (5 bases). Trimming stripped 5 bases from V and 14 bases from J, with 10 bases between. Per germline, CDR1 LNHDA and CDR2 SQIVND (reference sequence). The CDR3 has 11 amino acids. The CDR3 DNA is TGTGCCAGTAGTTCCAGGGATTCCCTCCACTTT. It yields the protein CASSSRDSLHF.

On this clone itself: The same CDR3 arises from other DNA sequences in this sample as well. The chain recombines TRBV7-8 with TRBJ2-5, with D possibly being TRBD1 or TRBD2 (5 bases each). The CDR3 consists of 15 residues. CDR1 is SGHVS and CDR2 is FQNEAQ in the germline V gene. The germline V and J ends were trimmed by 2 bases and 2 bases, with 12 bases remaining between them. This CDR3 reads CASSLFAREQETQYF. The CDR3 DNA reads TGTGCCAGCAGCTTATTTGCCAGGGAGCAAGAGACCCAGTACTTC.

CDR3 nucleotides: TGTGCCAGCAGTTTAGCCTACAATGAGCAGTTCTTC. Encoded protein: CASSLAYNEQFF. The chain joins TRBV2 to TRBJ2-1; no reliable D call. V shed 5 bases and J shed 2 bases, with 4 bases lying between them. Germline values: CDR1 SNHLY, CDR2 FYNNEI. The length of the CDR3 is 12 residues. The full variable domain, with the rest looked up from reference TRBV2 and TRBJ2-1, is EPEVTQTPSHQVTQMGQEVILRCVPISNHLYFYWYRQILGQKVEFLVSFYNNEISEKSEIFDDQFSVERPDGSNFTLKIRSTKLEDSAMYFCASSLAYNEQFFGPGTRLTVL.

The chain's CDR3 is CASSWTDSYEQYF. The CDR3, as DNA: TGTGCCAGCAGTTGGACAGACTCCTACGAGCAGTACTTC. The chain is built from TRBV27 and TRBJ2-7; a weak D match, TRBD1 (6 bases). With 4 bases removed from V and 0 bases from J, the gap between germline ends came to 7 bases. The CDR3 runs to 13 residues. From germline, CDR1 is MNHEY and CDR2 SMNVEV (reference sequence).

The chain joins TRBV21-1 to TRBJ2-1. TRBV21-1 is deemed a pseudogene. The CDR3 contains 16 residues. CDR3 nucleotide sequence: TGTGCCAGCAGCACAAAAAGGGACGACCCCTTGAATGAGCAGTTCTTC. It specifies CASSTKRDDPLNEQFF.

In its sample, this clone was seen once. The rearrangement links TRBV11-2 to TRBJ1-5, with D possibly matching TRBD1 (6 bases). V lost 4 bases and J lost 5, with 15 bases in between. This CDR3 spans 15 amino acids. The germline V gene encodes CDR1 SGHAT and CDR2 FQNNGV. The CDR3 sequence: CASSSDHREDQPQHF. The CDR3 nucleotides are TGTGCCAGCAGCTCCGACCACAGGGAGGATCAGCCCCAGCATTTT. Supplemented by reference TRBV11-2 and TRBJ1-5, the full variable domain reads EAGVAQSPRYKIIEKRQSVAFWCNPISGHATLYWYQQILGQGPKLLIQFQNNGVVDDSQLPKDRFSAERLKGVDSTLKIQPAKLEDSAVYLCASSSDHREDQPQHFGDGTRLSIL.

This chain connects TRBV4-1 to TRBJ2-5; 7 nucleotides agree with TRBD1. V shed 6 bases, J shed 3 bases, and the junction held 10 bases outside the gene matches. The CDR3 contains 15 residues. Germline V gene sequence: CDR1 MGHRA, CDR2 YSYEKL. For the CDR3, the DNA is TGCGCCAGCAGGCCCCTAGGGACAGAAAAAGAGACCCAGTACTTC. It yields the protein CASRPLGTEKETQYF.

The sample holds one count of this clone. This chain joins TRBV19 and TRBJ1-3, with a possible D match to TRBD1 (5 bases). Trimming took 0 bases from V and 4 from J, leaving 10 bases between them. CDR1 and CDR2 (germline): LNHDA, SQIVND (reference sequence). The length of the CDR3 is 15 residues. CDR3 sequence (DNA): TGTGCCAGTAGTATAGACAGGGTCGGAGGAAACACCATATATTTT. Translating gives CASSIDRVGGNTIYF.

V and J are TRBV10-1 and TRBJ2-1; D unclear. Germline loops: CDR1 WNHNN, CDR2 SYGVQD (reference sequence). The CDR3 runs to 17 residues. The germline V and J ends were trimmed by 0 bases and 4 bases, with 16 bases remaining between them. CDR3 region: CASSESRWQVLYNEQFF. The CDR3 nucleotides are TGCGCCAGCAGTGAGTCTCGCTGGCAGGTTCTATACAATGAGCAGTTCTTC.

The chain combines TRBV7-9 with TRBJ1-1, with 8 bases identical to TRBD1. Germline CDR1 SEHNR, CDR2 FQNEAQ (reference sequence). Trimming at V came to 5 bases and at J to 0 bases, leaving 5 bases not matched to a gene. The CDR3 length is 15 residues. The CDR3 DNA reads TGTGCCAGCAGCGCATCGACAGGGGTGAACACTGAAGCTTTCTTT. Translating gives CASSASTGVNTEAFF.

The V call is TRBV5-6, the J call TRBJ2-1; D remains ambiguous. The CDR3 contains 14 residues. V was trimmed by 5 bases and J by 0 bases, leaving 9 bases between them. CDR1 is SGHDT and CDR2 is YYEEEE in the germline V gene. CDR3: CASRDGSSYNEQFF. The CDR3 DNA reads TGTGCCAGCAGGGACGGAAGCTCCTACAATGAGCAGTTCTTC.

The chain is built from TRBV9 and TRBJ2-7; D assignment may be TRBD1 or TRBD2 (5 bases each). The germline V and J ends were trimmed by 3 bases and 2 bases, with 15 bases remaining between them. Germline lookup yields CDR1 SGDLS and CDR2 YYNGEE. CDR3 length: 15 residues. CDR3 sequence (DNA): TGTGCCAGCAGCGCCCCCGAGGGGAGTCCCTACGAGCAGTACTTC. The encoded protein is CASSAPEGSPYEQYF.

The rearrangement uses TRBV5-8 and TRBJ2-1; 9 nucleotides agree with TRBD2. The CDR3 consists of 12 residues. The V gene end was trimmed by 4 bases and the J gene end by 13 bases; junction bases not matched to a gene: 6. Germline CDR1 and CDR2: SGHTS and YDEGEE. For the CDR3, the DNA is TGTGCCAGCAGCGAGATTAGCGGGAGACAGTTCTTC. Amino acids: CASSEISGRQFF.

This clone was detected once. V usage is TRBV4-1 and J usage is TRBJ2-1, with 11 bases that match TRBD1. The CDR3 loop spans 16 amino acids. Trimming took 2 bases from V and 4 from J; bases not matched to a gene: 4. Germline lookup yields CDR1 MGHRA and CDR2 YSYEKL. CDR3 in amino acids: CASSQPGTGGYNEQFF. CDR3 sequence (DNA): TGCGCCAGCAGCCAACCCGGGACAGGGGGGTACAATGAGCAGTTCTTC.